The clone carrying this T cell receptor beta chain has just a few counts. Its antigen remains unidentified. Germline V gives CDR1 ENHRY, CDR2 SYGVKD. The CDR3 contains 13 residues. V shed 8 bases and J shed 0 bases, with 8 bases lying between them. This sample was taken from a study of T cell responses to AZD1222 COVID-19 vaccine. Broader study findings: Spike-specific TCR repertoires showed rising breadth and depth after two AZD1222 doses. Most donors were white British, females outnumbered males, and clonal diversity was possibly underestimated. Baseline seropositives among AZD1222 recipients totaled only 5 or 6. Repertoire samples came only from after the peak T cell response.

Produced via immunoSEQ multiplex PCR; TCRdb's table is partial and in-frame only. The table has about 110,000 clones, 80% to 90% seen once; the top ten hold around 4.4%. The receptor comes from an adult who received the AZD1222 COVID-19 vaccine. The material sequenced was peripheral blood, taken 28 days after the second AZD1222 dose. The genes are TRBV10-3 and TRBJ1-3; D is ambiguous. The CDR3 nucleotides read TGTGCCATCCAAGTTAGCTCTGGAAACACCATATATTTT. This encodes CAIQVSSGNTIYF.